These 4 T cell receptor beta chains were sequenced from one sample in a study of blood T cell repertoires in COVID-19. Using immunoSEQ multiplex PCR, the repertoire was profiled, and TCRdb retains in-frame clones only, with some absent. The sample lists about 190,000 clones, 70% to 80% occurring once. The source material was peripheral blood. The source of these receptors is a man in his forties or fifties who had recovered from COVID-19.

This rearrangement joins TRBV5-6 to TRBJ1-1; the match to TRBD1 covers 12 bases. CDR3 length: 15 residues. V lost 3 bases and J lost 11; bases outside the gene matches: 11. Germline V gene data show CDR1 as SGHDT and CDR2 as YYEEEE. CDR3 amino acids: CASSSWDRGRGQAFF. For the CDR3, the DNA is TGTGCCAGCAGCTCGTGGGACAGGGGGCGCGGTCAGGCTTTCTTT.

The rearrangement links TRBV12-3 or TRBV12-4 to TRBJ1-6; D remains ambiguous. Trimming removed 6 bases at V and 10 bases at J, with 13 bases between. The CDR3 loop spans 13 amino acids. CDR3 DNA sequence: TGTGCCAGCAGCGAGGTAGCACTCTCACCCCTCCACTTT. Amino acid sequence: CASSEVALSPLHF.

V gene TRBV9 combines with J gene TRBJ1-1; tentatively, D is TRBD1 (5 bases). The CDR3 loop spans 14 amino acids. V lost 1 base and J lost 0, with 7 bases in between. CDR1 and CDR2 from the germline V gene are SGDLS and YYNGEE. Written as DNA, the CDR3 is TGTGCCAGCAGCGTATCGACAGTGAACACTGAAGCTTTCTTT. Translating it yields CASSVSTVNTEAFF.

This chain uses TRBV2 with TRBJ1-1; TRBD1 is a possible D gene (6 bases). Germline V gene data show CDR1 as SNHLY and CDR2 as FYNNEI. The CDR3 has 13 residues. Trimming pared 6 bases from V and 4 bases from J, leaving 12 bases between. CDR3 amino acids: CASRAQGFTEAFF. CDR3 sequence (DNA): TGTGCCAGCAGGGCACAGGGTTTCACTGAAGCTTTCTTT.